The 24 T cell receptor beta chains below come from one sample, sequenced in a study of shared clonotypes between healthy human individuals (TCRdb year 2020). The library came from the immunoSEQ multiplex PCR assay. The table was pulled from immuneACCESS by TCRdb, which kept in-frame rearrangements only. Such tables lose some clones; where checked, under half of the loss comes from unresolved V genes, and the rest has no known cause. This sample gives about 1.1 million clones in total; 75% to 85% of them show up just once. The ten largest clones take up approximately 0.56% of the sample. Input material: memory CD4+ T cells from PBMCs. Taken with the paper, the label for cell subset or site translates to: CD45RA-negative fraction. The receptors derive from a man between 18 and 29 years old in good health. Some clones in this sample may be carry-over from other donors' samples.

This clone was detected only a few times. CDR3 protein: CASSPLGQGDYEQYF. Here the CDR3 DNA reads TGTGCCAGCTCACCATTGGGACAGGGTGATTACGAGCAGTACTTC. V is TRBV18 and J is TRBJ2-7, with 9 bases matching TRBD1. Germline CDR1 is KGHSH and CDR2 is LQKENI. This CDR3 is built from 15 residues. V was pared by 2 bases and J by 4 bases, with 6 bases of the junction left unmatched.

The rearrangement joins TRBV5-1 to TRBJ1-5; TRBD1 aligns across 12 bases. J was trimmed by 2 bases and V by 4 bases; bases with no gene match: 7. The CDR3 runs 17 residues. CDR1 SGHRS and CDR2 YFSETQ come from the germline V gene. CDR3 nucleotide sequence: TGCGCCAGCAGCCCGGGACAGGGGGCGCCAGGCAATCAGCCCCAGCATTTT. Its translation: CASSPGQGAPGNQPQHF.

The CDR3 sequence: CASSQVYRAEQYF. The DNA for the CDR3 is TGCGCCAGCAGCCAGGTATACAGGGCCGAGCAGTACTTC. The chain carries TRBV4-3 and TRBJ2-7, with D maybe TRBD1 (6 bases). The CDR3 runs 13 residues. Looked up from germline, CDR1 is LGHNA and CDR2 is YSLEER. V was shortened by 3 bases and J by 6 bases, with 12 bases between the two germline ends.

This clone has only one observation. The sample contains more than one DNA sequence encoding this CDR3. This CDR3 reads CASSLARETQYF. The DNA of the CDR3 is TGCGCCAGCAGCTTGGCTCGGGAGACCCAGTACTTC. The chain recombines TRBV5-1 with TRBJ2-5, with unresolved D. The germline V and J ends were trimmed by 0 bases and 5 bases, with 5 bases remaining between them. The CDR3 extends over 12 amino acids. CDR1 is SGHRS, CDR2 YFSETQ, per germline.

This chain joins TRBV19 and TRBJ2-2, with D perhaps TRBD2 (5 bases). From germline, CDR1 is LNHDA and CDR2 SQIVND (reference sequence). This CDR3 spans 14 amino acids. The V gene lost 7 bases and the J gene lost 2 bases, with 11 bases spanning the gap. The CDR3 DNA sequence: TGTGCCAGTAATCAGCGGAGTAACACCGGGGAGCTGTTTTTT. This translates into CASNQRSNTGELFF. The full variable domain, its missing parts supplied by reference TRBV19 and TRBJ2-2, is DGGITQSPKYLFRKEGQNVTLSCEQNLNHDAMYWYRQDPGQGLRLIYYSQIVNDFQKGDIAEGYSVSREKKESFPLTVTSAQKNPTAFYLCASNQRSNTGELFFGEGSRLTVL.

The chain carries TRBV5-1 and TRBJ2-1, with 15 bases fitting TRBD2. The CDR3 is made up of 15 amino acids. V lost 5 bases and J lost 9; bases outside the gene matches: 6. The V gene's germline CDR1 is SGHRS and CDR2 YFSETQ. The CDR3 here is CASRPAGLAGGEQFF. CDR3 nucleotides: TGCGCCAGCAGGCCCGCGGGACTAGCGGGAGGTGAGCAGTTCTTC.

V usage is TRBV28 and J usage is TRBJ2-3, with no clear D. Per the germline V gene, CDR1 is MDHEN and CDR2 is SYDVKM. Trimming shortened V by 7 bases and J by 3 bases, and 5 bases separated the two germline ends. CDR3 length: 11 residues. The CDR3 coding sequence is TGTGCCAGCATTGGGACAGATACGCAGTATTTT. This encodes CASIGTDTQYF.

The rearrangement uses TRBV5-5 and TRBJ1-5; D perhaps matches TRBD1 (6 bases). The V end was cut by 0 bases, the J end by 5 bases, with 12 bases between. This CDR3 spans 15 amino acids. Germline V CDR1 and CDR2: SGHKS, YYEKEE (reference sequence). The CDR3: CASSLEGDMYQPQHF. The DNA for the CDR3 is TGTGCCAGCAGCTTGGAGGGGGATATGTATCAGCCCCAGCATTTT.

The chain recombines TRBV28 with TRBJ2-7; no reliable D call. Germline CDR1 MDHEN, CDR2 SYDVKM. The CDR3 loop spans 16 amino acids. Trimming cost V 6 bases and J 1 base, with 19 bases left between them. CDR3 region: CASSLGGSRSSYEQYF. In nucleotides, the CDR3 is TGTGCCAGCAGCTTAGGCGGCAGCCGATCTTCCTACGAGCAGTACTTC.

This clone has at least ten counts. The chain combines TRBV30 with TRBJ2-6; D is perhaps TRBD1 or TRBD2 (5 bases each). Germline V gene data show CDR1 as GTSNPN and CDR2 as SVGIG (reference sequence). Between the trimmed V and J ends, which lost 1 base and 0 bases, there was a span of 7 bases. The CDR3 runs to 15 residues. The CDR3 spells CAWSGDPSGANVLTF. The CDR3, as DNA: TGTGCCTGGAGTGGGGACCCCTCTGGGGCCAACGTCCTGACTTTC.

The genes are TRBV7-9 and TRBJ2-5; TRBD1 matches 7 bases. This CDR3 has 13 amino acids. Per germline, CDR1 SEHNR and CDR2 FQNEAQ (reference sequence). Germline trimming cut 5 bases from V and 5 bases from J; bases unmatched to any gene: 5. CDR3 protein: CASSRGQAETQYF. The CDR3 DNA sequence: TGTGCCAGCAGCCGTGGACAGGCGGAGACCCAGTACTTC.

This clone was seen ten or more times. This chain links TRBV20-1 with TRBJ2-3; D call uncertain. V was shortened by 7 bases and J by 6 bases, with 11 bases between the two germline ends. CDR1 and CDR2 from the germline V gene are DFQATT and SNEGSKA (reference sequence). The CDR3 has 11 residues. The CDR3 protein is CSVSGGDTQYF. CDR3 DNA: TGCAGTGTTTCGGGCGGCGATACGCAGTATTTT.

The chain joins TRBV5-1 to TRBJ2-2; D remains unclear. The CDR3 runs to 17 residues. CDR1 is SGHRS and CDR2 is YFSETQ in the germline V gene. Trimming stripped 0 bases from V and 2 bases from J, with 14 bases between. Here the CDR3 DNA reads TGCGCCAGCAGCTTGGGAGCAGCCATTCAAAACACCGGGGAGCTGTTTTTT. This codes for CASSLGAAIQNTGELFF.

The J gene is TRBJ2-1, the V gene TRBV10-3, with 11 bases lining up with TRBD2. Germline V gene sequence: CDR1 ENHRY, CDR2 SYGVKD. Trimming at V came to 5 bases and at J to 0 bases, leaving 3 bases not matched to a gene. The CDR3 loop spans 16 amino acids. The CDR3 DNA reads TGTGCCATCAGTACTAGCGGGAGAAGCTCCTACAATGAGCAGTTCTTC. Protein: CAISTSGRSSYNEQFF.

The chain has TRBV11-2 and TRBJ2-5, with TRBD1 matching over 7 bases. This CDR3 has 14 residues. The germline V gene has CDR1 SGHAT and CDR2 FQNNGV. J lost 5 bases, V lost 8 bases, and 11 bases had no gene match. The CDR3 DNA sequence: TGTGCCAGCGGTCTTAGAGGGACAGCTGAGACCCAGTACTTC. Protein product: CASGLRGTAETQYF.

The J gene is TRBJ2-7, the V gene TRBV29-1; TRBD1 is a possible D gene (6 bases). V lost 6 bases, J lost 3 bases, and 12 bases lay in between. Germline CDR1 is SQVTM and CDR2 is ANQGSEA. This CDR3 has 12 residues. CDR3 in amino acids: CSVTGQLYEQYF. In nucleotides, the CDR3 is TGCAGCGTGACCGGACAGCTCTACGAGCAGTACTTC.

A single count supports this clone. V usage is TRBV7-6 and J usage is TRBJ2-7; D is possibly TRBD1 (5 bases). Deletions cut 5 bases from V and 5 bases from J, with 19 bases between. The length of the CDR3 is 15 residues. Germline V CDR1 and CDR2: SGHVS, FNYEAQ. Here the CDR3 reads CASSPQGRQGDEQYF. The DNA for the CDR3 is TGTGCCAGCAGCCCTCAAGGGCGGCAGGGCGACGAGCAGTACTTC.

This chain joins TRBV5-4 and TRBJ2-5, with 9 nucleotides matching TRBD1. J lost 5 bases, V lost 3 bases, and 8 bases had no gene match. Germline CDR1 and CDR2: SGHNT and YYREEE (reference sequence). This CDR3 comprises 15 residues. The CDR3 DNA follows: TGTGCCAGCAGCTGGGGGACAGGGAGACCGGAGACCCAGTACTTC. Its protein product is CASSWGTGRPETQYF.

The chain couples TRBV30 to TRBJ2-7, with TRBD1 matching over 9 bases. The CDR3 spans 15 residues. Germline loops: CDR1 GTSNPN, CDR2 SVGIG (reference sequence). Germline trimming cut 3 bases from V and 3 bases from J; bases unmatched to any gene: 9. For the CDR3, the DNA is TGTGCCTGGAGAGGGACAGGGACGAATTACTACGAGCAGTACTTC. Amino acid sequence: CAWRGTGTNYYEQYF.

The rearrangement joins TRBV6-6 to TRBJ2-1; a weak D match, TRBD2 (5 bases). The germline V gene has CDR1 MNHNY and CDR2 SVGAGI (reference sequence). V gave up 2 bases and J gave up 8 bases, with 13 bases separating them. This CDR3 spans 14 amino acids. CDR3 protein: CASSYRLAWDEQFF. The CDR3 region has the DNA TGTGCCAGCAGTTACAGGCTAGCTTGGGATGAGCAGTTCTTC.

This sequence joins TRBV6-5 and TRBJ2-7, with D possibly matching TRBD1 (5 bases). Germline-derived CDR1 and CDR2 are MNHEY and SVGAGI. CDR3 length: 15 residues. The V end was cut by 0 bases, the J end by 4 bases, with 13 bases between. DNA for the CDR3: TGTGCCAGCAGTTACTCTGGCAGGGTATCTTACGAGCAGTACTTC. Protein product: CASSYSGRVSYEQYF.

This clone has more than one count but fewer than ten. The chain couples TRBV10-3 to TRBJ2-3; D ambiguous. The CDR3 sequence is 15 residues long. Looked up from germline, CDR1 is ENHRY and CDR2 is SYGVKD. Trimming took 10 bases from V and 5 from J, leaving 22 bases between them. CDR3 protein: CATLSSVGVGDTQYF. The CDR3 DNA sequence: TGTGCCACCCTGTCGAGTGTTGGGGTGGGAGATACGCAGTATTTT.

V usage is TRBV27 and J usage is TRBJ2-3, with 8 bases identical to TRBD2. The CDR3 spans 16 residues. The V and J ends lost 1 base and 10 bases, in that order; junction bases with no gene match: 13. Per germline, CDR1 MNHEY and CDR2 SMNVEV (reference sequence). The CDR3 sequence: CASSLFPPGRALAQYF. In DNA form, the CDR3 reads TGTGCCAGCAGTTTATTCCCTCCCGGGAGGGCCTTGGCGCAGTATTTT.

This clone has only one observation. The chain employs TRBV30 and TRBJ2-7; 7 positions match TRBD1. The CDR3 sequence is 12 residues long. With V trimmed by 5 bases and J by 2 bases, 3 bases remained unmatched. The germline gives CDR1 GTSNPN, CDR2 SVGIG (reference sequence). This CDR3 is CAWGGQTYEQYF. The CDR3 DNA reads TGTGCCTGGGGGGGACAGACCTACGAGCAGTACTTC.